A selection of T cell receptor beta chains follows, all from one sample in a study of blood T cell repertoires in COVID-19. The assay was immunoSEQ multiplex PCR, and TCRdb's table has in-frame clones only and misses some. Among a few hundred thousand clones, 80% to 90% were seen once, and the ten largest hold about 1.9%. The sequencing sample was made of PBMCs or T cells enriched from blood (not recorded which). These receptors were collected from a man in his forties or fifties in a cohort exposed to, infected with or recovered from COVID-19 (not recorded which). Each CDR3 is given with its conserved first and last residue. Fields, in order: CDR3 protein, CDR3 DNA, D gene, J gene, V gene, CDR3 length, clone size. D genes are given only for firm matches. The listing skips clone size in some rows; elsewhere it reads once, few, many or a size class.

CDR3 protein: CASGRLADKQYF; CDR3 DNA: TGTGCCAGCGGACGACTAGCGGATAAGCAGTACTTC; D gene: TRBD2; J gene: TRBJ2-7; V gene: TRBV27; CDR3 length: 12; clone size: NA
CDR3 protein: CASNTPQEVNTEAFF; CDR3 DNA: TGTGCCAGCAACACCCCACAGGAAGTGAACACTGAAGCTTTCTTT; D gene: NA; J gene: TRBJ1-1; V gene: TRBV11-3; CDR3 length: 15; clone size: NA
CDR3 protein: CASRNPGLLIYEQYF; CDR3 DNA: TGTGCCAGCAGAAATCCGGGACTACTTATCTACGAGCAGTACTTC; D gene: TRBD2; J gene: TRBJ2-7; V gene: TRBV28; CDR3 length: 15; clone size: NA
CDR3 protein: CASSLAGRYSYEQYF; CDR3 DNA: TGTGCCAGCAGCTTGGCTGGGCGCTACTCCTACGAGCAGTACTTC; D gene: NA; J gene: TRBJ2-7; V gene: TRBV13; CDR3 length: 15; clone size: NA
CDR3 protein: CASSGLAEPTDTQYF; CDR3 DNA: TGTGCCAGCTCAGGACTAGCGGAGCCCACAGATACGCAGTATTTT; D gene: TRBD2; J gene: TRBJ2-3; V gene: TRBV18; CDR3 length: 15; clone size: NA
CDR3 protein: CATSDSRTGNTEAFF; CDR3 DNA: TGTGCCACCAGTGATTCGAGGACAGGGAACACTGAAGCTTTCTTT; D gene: TRBD1; J gene: TRBJ1-1; V gene: TRBV24-1; CDR3 length: 15; clone size: NA
CDR3 protein: CASALADQETQYF; CDR3 DNA: TGTGCCAGCGCACTAGCGGATCAAGAGACCCAGTACTTC; D gene: TRBD2; J gene: TRBJ2-5; V gene: TRBV10-3; CDR3 length: 13; clone size: NA
CDR3 protein: CASRSVMNTEAFF; CDR3 DNA: TGTGCCAGCAGGAGCGTCATGAACACTGAAGCTTTCTTT; D gene: NA; J gene: TRBJ1-1; V gene: TRBV25-1; CDR3 length: 13; clone size: NA
CDR3 protein: CASSFGRGETQYF; CDR3 DNA: TGTGCCAGCAGCTTCGGTAGGGGGGAGACCCAGTACTTC; D gene: NA; J gene: TRBJ2-5; V gene: TRBV5-4; CDR3 length: 13; clone size: NA
CDR3 protein: CASSSQGNTEAFF; CDR3 DNA: TGTGCCAGCAGCTCCCAGGGAAACACTGAAGCTTTCTTT; D gene: NA; J gene: TRBJ1-1; V gene: TRBV13; CDR3 length: 13; clone size: NA
CDR3 protein: CASSAGRTGLYEQYF; CDR3 DNA: TGCGCCAGCAGCGCGGGGCGAACAGGACTCTACGAGCAGTACTTC; D gene: NA; J gene: TRBJ2-7; V gene: TRBV10-2; CDR3 length: 15; clone size: NA
CDR3 protein: CATSRDGGGSYEQYF; CDR3 DNA: TGTGCCACCAGCAGAGATGGCGGGGGCTCCTACGAGCAGTACTTC; D gene: TRBD2; J gene: TRBJ2-7; V gene: TRBV15; CDR3 length: 15; clone size: NA
CDR3 protein: CASSHRQGPTEAFF; CDR3 DNA: TGCGCCAGCAGCCATCGACAGGGTCCAACTGAAGCTTTCTTT; D gene: TRBD1; J gene: TRBJ1-1; V gene: TRBV4-1; CDR3 length: 14; clone size: NA
CDR3 protein: CASSLVRDGEQYF; CDR3 DNA: TGTGCCAGCAGTTTGGTGCGGGACGGCGAGCAGTACTTC; D gene: NA; J gene: TRBJ2-7; V gene: TRBV28; CDR3 length: 13; clone size: NA
CDR3 protein: CAISESLAGVGSYEQYF; CDR3 DNA: TGTGCCATCAGTGAGTCGCTAGCGGGAGTAGGATCCTACGAGCAGTACTTC; D gene: TRBD2; J gene: TRBJ2-7; V gene: TRBV10-3; CDR3 length: 17; clone size: few
CDR3 protein: CASRSQGANYGYTF; CDR3 DNA: TGCGCCAGCAGGTCACAGGGGGCTAACTATGGCTACACCTTC; D gene: TRBD1; J gene: TRBJ1-2; V gene: TRBV5-1; CDR3 length: 14; clone size: few
CDR3 protein: CASSIRDRVTHEQYF; CDR3 DNA: TGTGCCAGCAGTATCCGGGACAGGGTGACCCACGAGCAGTACTTC; D gene: TRBD1; J gene: TRBJ2-7; V gene: TRBV28; CDR3 length: 15; clone size: NA
CDR3 protein: CASSLQGQGGDIQYF; CDR3 DNA: TGTGCCAGCAGCTTACAGGGACAAGGGGGCGACATTCAGTACTTC; D gene: TRBD1; J gene: TRBJ2-4; V gene: TRBV7-3; CDR3 length: 15; clone size: NA
CDR3 protein: CASSDRGNQPQHF; CDR3 DNA: TGTGCCAGTAGCGACAGGGGAAATCAGCCCCAGCATTTT; D gene: TRBD1; J gene: TRBJ1-5; V gene: TRBV19; CDR3 length: 13; clone size: NA
CDR3 protein: CASSPDRVEGDTQYF; CDR3 DNA: TGTGCCAGCAGTCCAGACAGGGTAGAAGGAGATACGCAGTATTTT; D gene: TRBD1; J gene: TRBJ2-3; V gene: TRBV5-5; CDR3 length: 15; clone size: NA
CDR3 protein: CSVARGSYEQYF; CDR3 DNA: TGCAGCGTTGCCAGGGGTTCCTACGAGCAGTACTTC; D gene: NA; J gene: TRBJ2-7; V gene: TRBV29-1; CDR3 length: 12; clone size: NA
CDR3 protein: CAWRIWGQGSSEAFF; CDR3 DNA: TGTGCCTGGAGGATTTGGGGACAGGGGTCTTCTGAAGCTTTCTTT; D gene: TRBD1; J gene: TRBJ1-1; V gene: TRBV30; CDR3 length: 15; clone size: NA
CDR3 protein: CSASYRRPNYGYTF; CDR3 DNA: TGCAGTGCTAGTTACCGGCGGCCTAACTATGGCTACACCTTC; D gene: NA; J gene: TRBJ1-2; V gene: TRBV20-1; CDR3 length: 14; clone size: NA
CDR3 protein: CAWSSRVYGYTF; CDR3 DNA: TGTGCCTGGAGTTCACGGGTCTATGGCTACACCTTC; D gene: NA; J gene: TRBJ1-2; V gene: TRBV30; CDR3 length: 12; clone size: NA
CDR3 protein: CSVDPDRFYNEQFF; CDR3 DNA: TGCAGCGTTGATCCCGACAGGTTCTACAATGAGCAGTTCTTC; D gene: NA; J gene: TRBJ2-1; V gene: TRBV29-1; CDR3 length: 14; clone size: NA
CDR3 protein: CASSPGQAYNEQFF; CDR3 DNA: TGTGCCAGCAGCCCGGGACAGGCCTACAATGAGCAGTTCTTC; D gene: TRBD1; J gene: TRBJ2-1; V gene: TRBV7-3; CDR3 length: 14; clone size: NA
CDR3 protein: CASSTPTGIDGYTF; CDR3 DNA: TGTGCCAGCAGTACCCCGACAGGGATCGATGGCTACACCTTC; D gene: TRBD1; J gene: TRBJ1-2; V gene: TRBV28; CDR3 length: 14; clone size: NA
CDR3 protein: CASSESLAGAPDTQYF; CDR3 DNA: TGCGCCAGCAGTGAGTCTTTAGCGGGCGCGCCGGATACGCAGTATTTT; D gene: TRBD2; J gene: TRBJ2-3; V gene: TRBV10-1; CDR3 length: 16; clone size: NA
CDR3 protein: CASSPLVTGGRDTQYF; CDR3 DNA: TGCGCCAGCAGCCCATTGGTGACAGGGGGTAGAGATACGCAGTATTTT; D gene: TRBD1; J gene: TRBJ2-3; V gene: TRBV5-1; CDR3 length: 16; clone size: NA
CDR3 protein: CATADRGGSDTQYF; CDR3 DNA: TGTGCCACCGCCGACAGGGGAGGATCAGATACGCAGTATTTT; D gene: TRBD1; J gene: TRBJ2-3; V gene: TRBV27; CDR3 length: 14; clone size: NA
CDR3 protein: CASSYGSRFYEQYF; CDR3 DNA: TGTGCCAGCAGTTACGGGTCGCGGTTCTACGAGCAGTACTTC; D gene: NA; J gene: TRBJ2-7; V gene: TRBV6-5; CDR3 length: 14; clone size: NA
CDR3 protein: CASNRMTGGDNEQFF; CDR3 DNA: TGTGCCAGTAATCGGATGACAGGGGGGGACAATGAGCAGTTCTTC; D gene: TRBD1; J gene: TRBJ2-1; V gene: TRBV19; CDR3 length: 15; clone size: once